This T cell receptor beta chain was found in a study of coeliac disease. CDR1 and CDR2 from the germline V gene are SGHTA and FQGNSA. V lost 5 bases and J 0 bases, leaving 8 bases between the germline ends. The CDR3 loop spans 14 amino acids. Using immunoSEQ multiplex PCR, the repertoire was profiled, and TCRdb retains in-frame clones only, with some absent. This sample has approximately 1,000 clones, with roughly 53% found just once. This clone was counted once. This chain connects TRBV7-2 to TRBJ1-5, with D uncertain. This TCR was sampled from a man between 70 and 80 years old without celiac disease. Source material: intraepithelial lymphocytes from the gut. CDR3 loop: CASSITVSNQPQHF. Here the CDR3 DNA reads TGTGCCAGCAGCATTACAGTTAGCAATCAGCCCCAGCATTTT.